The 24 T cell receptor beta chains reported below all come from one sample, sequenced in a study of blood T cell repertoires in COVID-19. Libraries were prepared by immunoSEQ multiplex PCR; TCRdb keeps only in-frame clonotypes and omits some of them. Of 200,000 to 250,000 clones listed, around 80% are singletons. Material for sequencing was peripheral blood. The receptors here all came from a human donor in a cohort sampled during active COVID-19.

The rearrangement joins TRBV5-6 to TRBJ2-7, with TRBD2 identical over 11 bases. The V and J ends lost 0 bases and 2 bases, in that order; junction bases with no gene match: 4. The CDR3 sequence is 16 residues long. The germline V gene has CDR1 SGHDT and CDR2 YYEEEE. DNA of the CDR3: TGTGCCAGCAGCTTGGGACTAGCGGGGAAACCCTACGAGCAGTACTTC. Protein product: CASSLGLAGKPYEQYF. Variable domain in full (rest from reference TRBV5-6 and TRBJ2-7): DAGVTQSPTHLIKTRGQQVTLRCSPKSGHDTVSWYQQALGQGPQFIFQYYEEEERQRGNFPDRFSGHQFPNYSSELNVNALLLGDSALYLCASSLGLAGKPYEQYFGPGTRLTVT.

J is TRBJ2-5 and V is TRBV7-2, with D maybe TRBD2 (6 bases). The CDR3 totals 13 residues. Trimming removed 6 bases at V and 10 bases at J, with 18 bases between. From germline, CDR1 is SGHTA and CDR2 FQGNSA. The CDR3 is CASSPGLLRDQYF. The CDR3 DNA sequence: TGTGCCAGCAGTCCGGGACTCCTGAGGGACCAGTACTTC. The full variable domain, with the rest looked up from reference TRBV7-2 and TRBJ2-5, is GAGVSQSPSNKVTEKGKDVELRCDPISGHTALYWYRQSLGQGLEFLIYFQGNSAPDKSGLPSDRFSAERTGGSVSTLTIQRTQQEDSAVYLCASSPGLLRDQYFGPGTRLLVL.

The CDR3 DNA follows: TGTGCCAGCTCACCCCGACTAGCGGGAGGGGTATACGAGCAGTACTTC. It yields the protein CASSPRLAGGVYEQYF. V is TRBV18 and J is TRBJ2-7, with 14 bases lining up with TRBD2. V shed 3 bases and J 4 bases; nucleotides not matched to a gene: 5. CDR3 length equals 16 residues. CDR1 is KGHSH, CDR2 LQKENI, per germline.

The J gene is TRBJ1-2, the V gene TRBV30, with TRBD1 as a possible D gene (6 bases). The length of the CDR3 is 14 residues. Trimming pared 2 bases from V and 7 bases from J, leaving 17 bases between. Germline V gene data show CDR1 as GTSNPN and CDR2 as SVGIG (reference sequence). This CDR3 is CAWSLQTQGSGYTF. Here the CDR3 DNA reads TGTGCCTGGAGTTTACAAACTCAGGGGAGTGGCTACACCTTC.

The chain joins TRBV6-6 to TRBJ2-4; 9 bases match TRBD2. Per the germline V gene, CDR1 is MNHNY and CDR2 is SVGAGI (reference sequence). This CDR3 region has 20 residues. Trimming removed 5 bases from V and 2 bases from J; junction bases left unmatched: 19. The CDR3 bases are TGTGCCAGCAGTCCCCGGGGGGGTCGTAGCGGGAGTGGGTCCAAAAACATTCAGTACTTC. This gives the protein CASSPRGGRSGSGSKNIQYF.

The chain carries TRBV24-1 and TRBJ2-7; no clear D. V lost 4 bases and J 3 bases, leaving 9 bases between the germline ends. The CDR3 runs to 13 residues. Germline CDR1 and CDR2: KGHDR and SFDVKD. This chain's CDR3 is CATSEPANYEQYF. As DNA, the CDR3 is TGTGCCACCAGTGAGCCCGCTAACTACGAGCAGTACTTC.

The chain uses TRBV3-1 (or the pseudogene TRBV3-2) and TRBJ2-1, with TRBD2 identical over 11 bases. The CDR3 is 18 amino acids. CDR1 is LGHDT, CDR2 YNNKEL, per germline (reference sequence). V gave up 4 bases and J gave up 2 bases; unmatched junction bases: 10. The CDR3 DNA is TGTGCCAGCAGCCTATCGCGGACTAGCGGGCCAGCCTACAATGAGCAGTTCTTC. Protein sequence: CASSLSRTSGPAYNEQFF.

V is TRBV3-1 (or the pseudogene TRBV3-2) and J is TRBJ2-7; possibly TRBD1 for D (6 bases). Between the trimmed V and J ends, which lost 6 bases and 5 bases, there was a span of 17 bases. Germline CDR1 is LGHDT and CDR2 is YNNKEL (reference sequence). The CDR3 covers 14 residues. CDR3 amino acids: CASSRRGAVDEQYF. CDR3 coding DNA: TGTGCCAGCAGTCGCAGGGGAGCCGTTGACGAGCAGTACTTC.

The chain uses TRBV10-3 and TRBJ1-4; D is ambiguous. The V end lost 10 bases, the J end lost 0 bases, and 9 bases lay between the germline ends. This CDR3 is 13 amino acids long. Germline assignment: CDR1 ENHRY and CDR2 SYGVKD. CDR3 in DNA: TGTGCCACTAGGACTGCAACTAATGAAAAACTGTTTTTT. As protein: CATRTATNEKLFF.

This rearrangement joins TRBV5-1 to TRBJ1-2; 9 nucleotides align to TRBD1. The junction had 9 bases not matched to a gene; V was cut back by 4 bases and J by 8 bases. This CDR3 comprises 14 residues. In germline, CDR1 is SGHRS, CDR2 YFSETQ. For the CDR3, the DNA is TGCGCCAGCAGCCCCGGGACAGGGACGGTGGGCTACACCTTC. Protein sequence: CASSPGTGTVGYTF.

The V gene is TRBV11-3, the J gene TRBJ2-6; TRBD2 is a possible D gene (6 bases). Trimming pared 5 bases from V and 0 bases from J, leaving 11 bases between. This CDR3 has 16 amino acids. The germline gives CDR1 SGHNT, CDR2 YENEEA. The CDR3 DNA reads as TGTGCCAGCAGCCCCCTAGCGAGCTCTGGGGCCAACGTCCTGACTTTC. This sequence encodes CASSPLASSGANVLTF.

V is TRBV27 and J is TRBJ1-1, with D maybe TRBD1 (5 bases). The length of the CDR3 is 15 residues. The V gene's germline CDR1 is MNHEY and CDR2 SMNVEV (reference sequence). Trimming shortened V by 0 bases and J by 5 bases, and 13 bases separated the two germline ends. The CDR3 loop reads CASSLSAREGTEAFF. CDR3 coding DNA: TGTGCCAGCAGTTTATCGGCCAGGGAGGGGACTGAAGCTTTCTTT.

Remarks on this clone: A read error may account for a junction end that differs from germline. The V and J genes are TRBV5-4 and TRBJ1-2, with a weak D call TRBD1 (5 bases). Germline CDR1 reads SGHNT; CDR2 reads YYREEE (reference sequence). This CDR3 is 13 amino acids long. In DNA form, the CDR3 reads TGTGTCAGCAGCCAAGGGACTTTAAGCGGCTACACCTTC. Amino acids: CVSSQGTLSGYTF.

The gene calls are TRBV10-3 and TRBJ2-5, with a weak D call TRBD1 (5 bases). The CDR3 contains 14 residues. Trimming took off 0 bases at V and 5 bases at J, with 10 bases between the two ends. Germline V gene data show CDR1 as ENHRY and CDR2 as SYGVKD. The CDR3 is CAISESKGWETQYF. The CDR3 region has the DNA TGTGCCATCAGTGAGTCGAAGGGGTGGGAGACCCAGTACTTC.

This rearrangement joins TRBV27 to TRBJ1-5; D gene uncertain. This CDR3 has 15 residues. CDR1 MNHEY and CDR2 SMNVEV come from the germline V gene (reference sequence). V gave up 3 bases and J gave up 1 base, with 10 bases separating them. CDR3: CASSLMGASNQPQHF. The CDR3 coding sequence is TGTGCCAGCAGTTTGATGGGAGCGAGCAATCAGCCCCAGCATTTT.

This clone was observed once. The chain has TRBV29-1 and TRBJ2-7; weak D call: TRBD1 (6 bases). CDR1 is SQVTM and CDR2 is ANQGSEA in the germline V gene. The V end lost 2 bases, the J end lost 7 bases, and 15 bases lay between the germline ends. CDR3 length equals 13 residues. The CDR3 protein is CSVETGINAEQYF. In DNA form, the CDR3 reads TGCAGCGTTGAAACAGGGATCAATGCGGAGCAGTACTTC.

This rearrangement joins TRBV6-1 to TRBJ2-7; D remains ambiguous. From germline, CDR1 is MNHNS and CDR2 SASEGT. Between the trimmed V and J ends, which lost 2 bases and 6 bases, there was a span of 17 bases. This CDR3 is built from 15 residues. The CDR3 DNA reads TGTGCCAGCAGTGAATTGGCAGACCGCACGGGCGAGCAGTACTTC. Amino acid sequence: CASSELADRTGEQYF.

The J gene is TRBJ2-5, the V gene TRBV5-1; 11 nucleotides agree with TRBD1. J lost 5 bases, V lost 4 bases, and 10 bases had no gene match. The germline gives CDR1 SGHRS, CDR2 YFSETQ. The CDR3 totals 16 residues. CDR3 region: CASSLDRGPRGETQYF. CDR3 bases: TGCGCCAGCAGCCTGGACAGGGGGCCTCGGGGGGAGACCCAGTACTTC.

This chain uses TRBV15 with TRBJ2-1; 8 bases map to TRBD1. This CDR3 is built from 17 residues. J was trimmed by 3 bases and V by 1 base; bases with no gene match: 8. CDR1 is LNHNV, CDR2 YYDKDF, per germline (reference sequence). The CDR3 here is CATSRVDGTGLYNEQFF. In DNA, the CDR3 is TGTGCCACCAGCAGAGTAGATGGGACAGGCCTCTACAATGAGCAGTTCTTC.

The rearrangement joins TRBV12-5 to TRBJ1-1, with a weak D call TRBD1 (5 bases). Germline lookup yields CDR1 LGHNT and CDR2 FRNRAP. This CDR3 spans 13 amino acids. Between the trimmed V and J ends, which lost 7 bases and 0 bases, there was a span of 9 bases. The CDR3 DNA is TGTGCTAGTGCCCCCAGGGTGAACACTGAAGCTTTCTTT. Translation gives CASAPRVNTEAFF.

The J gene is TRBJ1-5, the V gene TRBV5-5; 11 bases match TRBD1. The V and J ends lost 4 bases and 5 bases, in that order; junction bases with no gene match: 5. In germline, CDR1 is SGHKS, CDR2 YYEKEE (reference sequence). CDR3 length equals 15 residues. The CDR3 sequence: CASSPLGQGDQPQHF. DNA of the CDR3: TGTGCCAGCAGCCCATTGGGACAGGGGGATCAGCCCCAGCATTTT.

This CDR3 reads CATSDYGQFGYTF. The CDR3 DNA reads TGTGCCACCAGTGACTATGGACAGTTTGGCTACACCTTC. The chain recombines TRBV24-1 with TRBJ1-2; tentative D call: TRBD1 (6 bases). CDR3 length: 13 amino acids. Between the trimmed V and J ends, which lost 4 bases and 7 bases, there was a span of 12 bases. CDR1 is KGHDR, CDR2 SFDVKD, per germline.

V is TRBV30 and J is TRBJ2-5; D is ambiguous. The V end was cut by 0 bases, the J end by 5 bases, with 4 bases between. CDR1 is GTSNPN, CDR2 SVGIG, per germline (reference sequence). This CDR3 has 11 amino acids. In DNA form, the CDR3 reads TGTGCCTGGAGTGTACGGGAGACCCAGTACTTC. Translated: CAWSVRETQYF.

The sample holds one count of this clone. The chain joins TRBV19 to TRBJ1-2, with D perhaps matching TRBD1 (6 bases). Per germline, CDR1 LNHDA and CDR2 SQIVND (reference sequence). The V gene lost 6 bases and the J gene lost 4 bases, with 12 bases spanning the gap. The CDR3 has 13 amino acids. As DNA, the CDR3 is TGTGCCAGTAGCGAAGGGGACACCTATGGCTACACCTTC. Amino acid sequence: CASSEGDTYGYTF.